Shown below are 21 T cell receptor beta chains from a single sample sequenced in a study of T cells after yellow fever vaccination. From the 5' RACE reads, TCRdb called clonotypes with MiXCR, one entry per CDR3 protein. The sample yields 620,000 or so distinct CDR3 sequences, roughly 17% seen once. Specimen: PBMCs, collected 5 days after the first yellow fever vaccination. The receptors originated from a man younger than 35 who received the YFV17D yellow fever vaccine.

The chain joins TRBV4-3 to TRBJ2-7; TRBD2 matches 7 bases. Germline CDR1 and CDR2: LGHNA and YSLEER. The CDR3 length is 17 residues. The V gene end was trimmed by 0 bases and the J gene end by 0 bases; junction bases not matched to a gene: 8. CDR3 region: CASSQEGGRGSSYEQYF. In DNA form, the CDR3 reads TGCGCCAGCAGCCAAGAAGGCGGGCGGGGGAGCTCCTACGAGCAGTACTTC.

V usage is TRBV4-3 and J usage is TRBJ2-5, with a possible D match to TRBD1 (5 bases). Germline-derived CDR1 and CDR2 are LGHNA and YSLEER. Trimming shortened V by 4 bases and J by 2 bases, and 14 bases separated the two germline ends. This CDR3 comprises 15 residues. The CDR3, as DNA: TGCGCCAGCAGCCCGACCCCCCAGGGTCAAGAGACCCAGTACTTC. Its translation is CASSPTPQGQETQYF.

This clonotype was observed a handful of times. The V call is TRBV7-2, the J call TRBJ2-3; D perhaps matches TRBD1 (6 bases). CDR1 SGHTA and CDR2 FQGNSA come from the germline V gene. Between the trimmed V and J ends, which lost 1 base and 3 bases, there was a span of 14 bases. This CDR3 has 16 residues. The DNA of the CDR3 is TGTGCCAGCAGCTTAGGTTCCTGGGACACTACAGATACGCAGTATTTT. This sequence encodes CASSLGSWDTTDTQYF.

The CDR3 loop reads CASGAGGETDEQFF. The CDR3 region has the DNA TGCGCCAGCGGGGCAGGGGGCGAAACGGATGAGCAGTTCTTC. The V call is TRBV5-1, the J call TRBJ2-1; 8 nucleotides align to TRBD1. Unmatched junction bases numbered 11, after V lost 7 bases and J lost 8 bases. There are 14 residues in the CDR3. Germline-derived CDR1 and CDR2 are SGHRS and YFSETQ.

The V call is TRBV9, the J call TRBJ2-7; possibly TRBD1 for D (6 bases). The V end lost 2 bases, the J end lost 5 bases, and 17 bases lay between the germline ends. CDR1 is SGDLS and CDR2 is YYNGEE in the germline V gene. The CDR3 covers 15 residues. The CDR3 region is CASSVSGVLTHEQYF. In DNA form, the CDR3 reads TGTGCCAGCAGCGTGTCAGGGGTCCTAACCCACGAGCAGTACTTC.

The V gene is TRBV12-3 or TRBV12-4, the J gene TRBJ1-3, with no clear D. The CDR3 loop spans 17 amino acids. V dropped 7 bases and J dropped 0 bases, with 19 bases sitting between them. In nucleotides, the CDR3 is TGTGCCAGCAACACCCCGTCTCCCCTAAGCTCTGGAAACACCATATATTTT. Protein sequence: CASNTPSPLSSGNTIYF.

This clonotype was recorded many times. The chain has TRBV6-1 and TRBJ1-5, with 7 bases fitting TRBD1. Trimming at V came to 6 bases and at J to 7 bases, leaving 9 bases not matched to a gene. The CDR3 extends over 14 amino acids. The germline CDR1 and CDR2 sequences are MNHNS and SASEGT. The CDR3 protein is CASSSTGNEQPQHF. As DNA, the CDR3 is TGTGCCAGCAGCTCGACAGGGAACGAACAGCCCCAGCATTTT.

This clonotype came up a few times. This chain joins TRBV4-3 and TRBJ2-3, with 12 bases matching TRBD2. The V gene's germline CDR1 is LGHNA and CDR2 YSLEER. The J segment lost 2 bases and the V segment lost 1 base, leaving 7 bases of the junction unmatched. The CDR3 spans 18 residues. CDR3 amino acids: CASSQVAPSGGATDTQYF. CDR3 bases: TGCGCCAGCAGCCAAGTCGCCCCTAGCGGGGGGGCCACAGATACGCAGTATTTT.

This clonotype was found a few times. The chain is built from TRBV4-1 and TRBJ1-5; D is unresolved. The V end lost 2 bases, the J end lost 5 bases, and 22 bases lay between the germline ends. Germline CDR1 MGHRA, CDR2 YSYEKL. The CDR3 sequence is 18 residues long. The CDR3 region is CASSQLILKNGIHQPQHF. CDR3 nucleotides: TGCGCCAGCAGCCAACTAATTCTAAAAAATGGCATACATCAGCCCCAGCATTTT.

This clonotype was seen more than once but under ten times. For the CDR3, the DNA is TGTGCCAGCAGTTACTACTTCATGCCTGAGCGGGGGACCTACAATGAGCAGTTCTTC. This translates into CASSYYFMPERGTYNEQFF. The chain carries TRBV6-2 or TRBV6-3 and TRBJ2-1, with 8 bases identical to TRBD2. The CDR3 totals 19 residues. With 1 base clipped from V and 2 bases from J, the junction kept 13 bases outside the gene matches. The V gene's germline CDR1 is MNHEY and CDR2 SVGEGT.

J is TRBJ2-7 and V is TRBV5-6; tentatively, D is TRBD2 (5 bases). Trimming took 3 bases from V and 5 from J, leaving 15 bases between them. CDR1 and CDR2 from the germline V gene are SGHDT and YYEEEE. This CDR3 region has 14 residues. This CDR3 is CASSWALTNNEQYF. CDR3 in DNA: TGTGCCAGCAGCTGGGCTTTGACTAACAACGAGCAGTACTTC.

This clonotype was seen a handful of times. The chain recombines TRBV12-3 or TRBV12-4 with TRBJ2-4; 7 bases match TRBD1. Trimming took 3 bases from V and 6 from J; bases not matched to a gene: 5. The CDR3 consists of 14 residues. CDR3 loop: CASSFGRGINIQYF. CDR3 nucleotides: TGTGCCAGCAGTTTCGGCAGGGGGATAAACATTCAGTACTTC.

The rearrangement links TRBV30 to TRBJ2-3; 8 bases align to TRBD1. The CDR3 loop spans 15 amino acids. The J segment lost 2 bases and the V segment lost 2 bases, leaving 6 bases of the junction unmatched. The germline CDR1 and CDR2 sequences are GTSNPN and SVGIG (reference sequence). The CDR3 is CAWSTGGSPTDTQYF. CDR3 in DNA: TGTGCCTGGAGTACAGGGGGTTCTCCCACAGATACGCAGTATTTT.

The chain couples TRBV6-1 to TRBJ2-4, with D possibly TRBD1 on 6 matching bases. V dropped 6 bases and J dropped 6 bases, with 12 bases sitting between them. Germline V gene lookup returns CDR1 MNHNS and CDR2 SASEGT. The CDR3 is 13 residues long. The chain's CDR3 is CASRPGHRNIQYF. The DNA of the CDR3 is TGTGCCAGCAGGCCGGGACATAGAAACATTCAGTACTTC.

A few counts support this clonotype. The chain has TRBV5-4 and TRBJ2-1; the D call may be TRBD1 or TRBD2 (5 bases each). Germline CDR1 reads SGHNT; CDR2 reads YYREEE (reference sequence). The CDR3 has 16 amino acids. Trimming cost V 4 bases and J 6 bases, with 20 bases left between them. CDR3 region: CASSPPRGWKINEQFF. CDR3 nucleotides: TGTGCCAGCAGCCCCCCTCGGGGCTGGAAGATCAATGAGCAGTTCTTC. The variable domain in full, completed from reference TRBV5-4 and TRBJ2-1, reads ETGVTQSPTHLIKTRGQQVTLRCSSQSGHNTVSWYQQALGQGPQFIFQYYREEENGRGNFPPRFSGLQFPNYSSELNVNALELDDSALYLCASSPPRGWKINEQFFGPGTRLTVL.

CDR3 nucleotides: TGCGCCAGCAGCCCCGCGACAGGAGGGTACACTGAAGCTTTCTTT. This codes for CASSPATGGYTEAFF. The rearrangement links TRBV5-1 to TRBJ1-1; tentatively, D is TRBD1 (6 bases). V lost 4 bases to trimming and J lost 3 bases, with 16 bases between them. Germline assignment: CDR1 SGHRS and CDR2 YFSETQ. The length of the CDR3 is 15 residues.

The V call is TRBV29-1, the J call TRBJ2-5; 8 bases map to TRBD2. The CDR3 length is 13 residues. Trimming took 4 bases from V and 5 from J; bases not matched to a gene: 6. Germline V lookup: CDR1 SQVTM, CDR2 ANQGSEA. The CDR3 coding sequence is TGCAGCGTTGGGACTAGCTCGTTTGAGACCCAGTACTTC. Translating it yields CSVGTSSFETQYF.

The chain is built from TRBV3-1 and TRBJ1-6; D gene uncertain. V shed 0 bases and J shed 13 bases, with 10 bases lying between them. Germline CDR1 LGHDT, CDR2 YNNKEL (reference sequence). This CDR3 has 13 amino acids. For the CDR3, the DNA is TGTGCCAGCAGCCAAGAGGGGAGTTGGCCCCTCCACTTT. Translating gives CASSQEGSWPLHF.

The rearrangement joins TRBV4-2 to TRBJ1-2, with TRBD1 as a possible D gene (5 bases). Germline lookup yields CDR1 LGHNA and CDR2 YNFKEQ. The CDR3 consists of 15 residues. Deletions cut 0 bases from V and 0 bases from J, with 8 bases between. The CDR3: CASSQEDNANYGYTF. DNA of the CDR3: TGTGCCAGCAGCCAAGAGGACAATGCTAACTATGGCTACACCTTC.

This clonotype was seen a handful of times. V is TRBV6-2 or TRBV6-3 and J is TRBJ1-1, with D unclear. The CDR3 contains 13 residues. Between the trimmed V and J ends, which lost 0 bases and 4 bases, there was a span of 6 bases. The germline V gene has CDR1 MNHEY and CDR2 SVGEGT. As DNA, the CDR3 is TGTGCCAGCAGTTACTCGAGCCGCACTGAAGCTTTCTTT. It translates to CASSYSSRTEAFF.

The chain combines TRBV6-1 with TRBJ1-6, with D perhaps TRBD1 (5 bases). The CDR3 has 14 residues. Trimming took 4 bases from V and 7 from J, leaving 11 bases between them. Germline values: CDR1 MNHNS, CDR2 SASEGT. The CDR3, as DNA: TGTGCCAGCAGTGGCAGGGTTGTAAATTCACCCCTCCACTTT. Translating it yields CASSGRVVNSPLHF.